The 13 T cell receptor beta chains below come from one sample, sequenced in a study of tumor-infiltrating lymphocytes in primary liver carcinoma (dated by TCRdb to about 2017). These reads were obtained on an Illumina HiSeq 2500. Starting from approximately 0.5 ug total RNA, TCRbeta-specific cDNA was produced by reverse transcription with a constant-region primer and ProtoScript II reverse transcriptase. TCRbeta libraries were built with three nested multiplex PCR rounds, a slightly modified ARM-PCR procedure. Each of the first two PCR rounds ran for approximately 10 cycles and used multiplex TRBV1-TRBV30 forward primers together with a Cbeta reverse primer. Clones were called with MiXCR by TCRdb after fastp trimmed the public reads at Q25, and only in-frame beta chains were retained. Each record represents a unique CDR3 protein, reported with the most common genes and DNA among its rows. For this sample there are about 35,000 distinct CDR3 sequences; roughly 70% appear just once. Around 17% of the sample is held by the ten biggest clonotypes.

Total RNA and DNA were co-extracted without cell sorting from approximately 22-30 mg of bulk tissue using the AllPrep DNA/RNA mini kit. Sequenced: liver tumor tissue from sampling region 4. The cell subset or site label corresponds to: tumor region T4, right-lateral pole. These receptors all come from a man between 40 and 49 years old with primary liver carcinoma and hepatitis B virus infection.

This clonotype was picked up one time. A read error may produce the germline difference seen at one junction end. This chain links TRBV30 with TRBJ2-3, with 7 nucleotides matching TRBD2. This CDR3 spans 15 amino acids. Per the germline V gene, CDR1 is GTSNPN and CDR2 is SVGIG (reference sequence). The CDR3: CAWSAKLTSTNTQYF. The CDR3 DNA sequence: TGTGCCTGGAGTGCCAAACTGACTAGCACAAATACGCAGTATTTT.

On this clonotype itself: Sequence at one end of the junction differs from germline and may be a read error. The chain uses TRBV13 and TRBJ1-3; D unresolved. This CDR3 contains 17 residues. Germline V lookup: CDR1 PRHDT, CDR2 FYEKMQ (reference sequence). Here the CDR3 reads CASSLRMGRNSGDTVYF. The CDR3 DNA sequence: TGTGCCAGCAGCTTGAGGATGGGTCGTAACTCTGGAGACACCGTATATTTT.

The chain carries TRBV12-3 or TRBV12-4 and TRBJ2-6; D is uncertain. V lost 6 bases and J 8 bases, leaving 20 bases between the germline ends. The CDR3 loop spans 16 amino acids. This CDR3 is CASRSGYISETNVLTF. CDR3 DNA: TGTGCCAGCAGATCAGGATACATATCTGAGACCAACGTCCTGACTTTC.

This clonotype was recorded once. Germline is not matched at one junction end, which may reflect a read error. This sequence joins TRBV11-2 and TRBJ2-1, with D possibly TRBD2 on 5 matching bases. This CDR3 contains 16 residues. The germline V gene has CDR1 SGHAT and CDR2 FQNNGV. The CDR3 bases are TGTGCTAGCAGCACCGGGCCCTACGGGGTTCACAATGAGCAGTTCTTC. It is translated as CASSTGPYGVHNEQFF.

Comment on this clonotype: The junction differs from germline at one of its ends, possibly a read error. The V and J genes are TRBV10-3 and TRBJ2-5; TRBD2 is a possible D gene (5 bases). The CDR3 covers 15 residues. Germline-derived CDR1 and CDR2 are ENHRY and SYGVKD. CDR3 nucleotide sequence: TGTGTCATCAGCGCGGTCTCGGGGTCCCAAGAAACCCAGTACTTC. Its translation: CVISAVSGSQETQYF.

Comment on this clonotype: This likely comes from a read error, as the CDR3 has no conserved phenylalanine or tryptophan at its end. The chain employs TRBV11-1 and TRBJ1-6; TRBD1 might be the D (5 bases). Germline assignment: CDR1 SGHAT and CDR2 FQDESV (reference sequence). The CDR3 runs to 13 residues. The CDR3 spells CASSRTLVSLLHS. The CDR3 coding sequence is TGTGCCAGCAGCAGGACACTGGTTTCACTCCTCCACTCT.

This rearrangement joins TRBV6-1 to TRBJ1-2; D uncertain. CDR1 MNHNS and CDR2 SASEGT come from the germline V gene. The CDR3 length is 14 residues. Trimming stripped 9 bases from V and 2 bases from J, with 16 bases between. The chain's CDR3 is CASTAIPRNYGYTF. CDR3 nucleotide sequence: TGTGCCAGTACCGCGATCCCTCGGAACTATGGCTACACCTTC.

Sample share makes this clonotype medium-sized. This chain uses TRBV29-1 with TRBJ1-5, with TRBD1 identical over 7 bases. Per the germline V gene, CDR1 is SQVTM and CDR2 is ANQGSEA. This CDR3 region has 14 residues. With V trimmed by 6 bases and J by 6 bases, 11 bases remained unmatched. CDR3 sequence reads: CSVATGSKSQPQHF. In nucleotides, the CDR3 is TGCAGCGTAGCGACAGGGAGTAAAAGTCAGCCCCAGCATTTT. The variable domain in full, completed from reference TRBV29-1 and TRBJ1-5, reads SAVISQKPSRDICQRGTSLTIQCQVDSQVTMMFWYRQQPGQSLTLIATANQGSEATYESGFVIDKFPISRPNLTFSTLTVSNMSPEDSSIYLCSVATGSKSQPQHFGDGTRLSIL.

Worth noting for this clonotype: The junction differs from germline at one of its ends, possibly a read error. The rearrangement links TRBV24-1 to TRBJ2-2; D perhaps matches TRBD2 (5 bases). The CDR3 runs to 14 residues. In germline, CDR1 is KGHDR, CDR2 SFDVKD. CDR3: CATSRRGNTGKLFF. In DNA form, the CDR3 reads TGTGCCACCAGTCGGAGAGGGAACACCGGGAAGCTGTTTTTT.

This clonotype was counted between two and nine times. Mismatch with germline at one junction end may stem from a read error. CDR3 sequence: CASRLPRESTDTQYF. The DNA for the CDR3 is TGTGCCAGCCGCTTGCCGAGGGAGAGTACAGATACGCAGTATTTT. The chain recombines TRBV11-1 with TRBJ2-3; tentatively, D is TRBD2 (5 bases). The germline gives CDR1 SGHAT, CDR2 FQDESV (reference sequence). The CDR3 is 15 amino acids.

This chain connects TRBV5-1 to TRBJ1-1; TRBD1 aligns across 8 bases. The CDR3 is 15 residues long. V was clipped by 4 bases and J by 14 bases; unmatched bases: 19. Germline CDR1 is SGHRS and CDR2 is YFSETQ. The CDR3 nucleotides read TGCGCCAGCAGCACCGGGACAGGCGGATCCACTGAAGTCTTCTTT. Amino acids: CASSTGTGGSTEVFF.

In regard to this clonotype: With a much larger clone just one base away, this may be a read error. The rearrangement joins TRBV2 to TRBJ2-5, with D unclear. This CDR3 contains 13 residues. Germline values: CDR1 SNHLY, CDR2 FYNNEI. CDR3 sequence: CASSERRQEAQYF. DNA for the CDR3: TGTGCCAGCAGTGAAAGGCGGCAAGAGGCCCAGTACTTC.

The chain combines TRBV6-5 with TRBJ2-7, with 9 bases lining up with TRBD1. The junction had 8 bases not matched to a gene; V was cut back by 5 bases and J by 6 bases. From germline, CDR1 is MNHEY and CDR2 SVGAGI. The CDR3 has 14 amino acids. CDR3 nucleotide sequence: TGTGCCAGCAGTGTCGGGACAGGGCACTCCGAGCAGTACTTC. Encoded protein: CASSVGTGHSEQYF.